The text below deals with one T cell receptor (beta chain). Its antigen is as yet unknown. This specimen comes from a study of long-term antiretroviral therapy in people with HIV. Study-level results: The clones with expansion before ART were dominant in the repertoire at all time points. ART was followed by higher diversity that remained below transplant donor controls.

A v3.0 immunoSEQ assay was performed at survey level. The assay was immunoSEQ multiplex PCR, and TCRdb's table has in-frame clones only and misses some. The repertoire has roughly 42,000 clones, about nine tenths of them found once; the top ten carry 4%. Germline V gene sequence: CDR1 SGHNT, CDR2 YYREEE (reference sequence). The V end was cut by 5 bases, the J end by 2 bases, with 24 bases between. This CDR3 spans 18 amino acids. Each donor provided at least one pre-ART PBMC sample and at least two post-ART PBMC samples. The receptor comes from a woman between 45 and 60 years old with HIV. The V and J genes are TRBV5-4 and TRBJ2-3; D not certain. Material: unsorted PBMCs, obtained 1.2 years after starting antiretroviral therapy. The CDR3, as DNA: TGTGCCAGCAGTTTCAGGTCATCTGCGACAACCCCCACAGATACGCAGTATTTT. Protein: CASSFRSSATTPTDTQYF.